The 9 T cell receptor beta chains below were found in one sample sequenced in a study of beta chain features in type 1 diabetes. Of the isolated RNA, all was reverse transcribed, and so the sequenced material was expressed TCRB transcripts. Assay used: immunoSEQ multiplex PCR; TCRdb lists only in-frame clones, some missing. The data hold 970,000 or so clones, with about a sixth observed a single time. The specimen was naive CD4+ T cells from blood. The receptors were gathered from a woman in her late teens or twenties in good health.

This chain links TRBV7-2 with TRBJ2-3; D unresolved. The CDR3 contains 11 residues. The V end was cut by 3 bases, the J end by 8 bases, with 6 bases between. Per the germline V gene, CDR1 is SGHTA and CDR2 is FQGNSA. The CDR3 spells CASSLGFTQYF. The CDR3 region has the DNA TGTGCCAGCAGCTTGGGCTTTACGCAGTATTTT.

V gene TRBV15 combines with J gene TRBJ2-3, with 8 bases identical to TRBD2. The germline CDR1 and CDR2 sequences are LNHNV and YYDKDF (reference sequence). The J segment lost 1 base and the V segment lost 5 bases, leaving 8 bases of the junction unmatched. The CDR3 loop spans 16 amino acids. CDR3 nucleotides: TGTGCCACCAGCCGGGCCAGCGGGGGCCGCACAGATACGCAGTATTTT. Its protein product is CATSRASGGRTDTQYF.

This clone was seen at least ten times. V gene TRBV2 combines with J gene TRBJ2-4; TRBD1 agrees at 10 bases. V shed 0 bases, J shed 3 bases, and the junction held 5 bases outside the gene matches. The CDR3 is 17 amino acids. Per germline, CDR1 SNHLY and CDR2 FYNNEI. The CDR3 region has the DNA TGTGCCAGCAGTGAAGCCAGACAGGGGGCGGGCAAAAACATTCAGTACTTC. Translating gives CASSEARQGAGKNIQYF.

This clone showed up just a few times. The chain couples TRBV7-9 to TRBJ1-4; TRBD1 matches at 9 bases. The CDR3 is 16 residues long. J was trimmed by 5 bases and V by 6 bases; bases with no gene match: 10. CDR1 and CDR2 (germline): SEHNR, FQNEAQ (reference sequence). CDR3: CASSWTGAKGNEKLFF. CDR3 sequence (DNA): TGTGCCAGCAGTTGGACAGGGGCTAAGGGGAATGAAAAACTGTTTTTT.

This rearrangement joins TRBV5-4 to TRBJ1-1, with 7 bases fitting TRBD1. Germline CDR1 is SGHNT and CDR2 is YYREEE (reference sequence). This CDR3 comprises 18 residues. Trimming took 3 bases from V and 1 from J; bases not matched to a gene: 15. Here the CDR3 DNA reads TGTGCCAGCAGCTCCGGGACAGCCCCCCGGAGACCGAACACTGAAGCTTTCTTT. Protein sequence: CASSSGTAPRRPNTEAFF.

J is TRBJ2-5 and V is TRBV5-1; no clear D. The CDR3 covers 9 residues. V shed 7 bases and J shed 8 bases, with 6 bases lying between them. CDR1 and CDR2 from the germline V gene are SGHRS and YFSETQ. CDR3 DNA: TGCGCCAGCGAAATAACCCAGTACTTC. Protein product: CASEITQYF.

The chain joins TRBV19 to TRBJ2-4; D is perhaps TRBD1 (6 bases). The CDR3 totals 16 residues. Trimming cost V 5 bases and J 0 bases, with 14 bases left between them. Germline assignment: CDR1 LNHDA and CDR2 SQIVND (reference sequence). This chain's CDR3 is CASSSPGHLAKNIQYF. The CDR3 DNA reads as TGTGCCAGTAGTTCACCGGGACACTTAGCCAAAAACATTCAGTACTTC.

This clone was counted a few times. The chain combines TRBV27 with TRBJ2-5; D gene unclear. Per the germline V gene, CDR1 is MNHEY and CDR2 is SMNVEV (reference sequence). V gave up 2 bases and J gave up 5 bases, with 9 bases separating them. This CDR3 contains 13 residues. The CDR3: CASSLEDGETQYF. The DNA of the CDR3 is TGTGCCAGCAGTTTAGAGGACGGGGAGACCCAGTACTTC.

The chain links TRBV25-1 to TRBJ1-4, with a weak D call TRBD1 (6 bases). The germline V gene encodes CDR1 MGHDK and CDR2 SYGVNS. The V gene lost 5 bases and the J gene lost 4 bases, with 14 bases spanning the gap. The CDR3 totals 15 residues. CDR3 amino acids: CASSLQGGGNEKLFF. CDR3 DNA sequence: TGTGCCAGCAGTCTCCAGGGAGGGGGTAATGAAAAACTGTTTTTT.